Sequencing of this T cell receptor (beta chain) was carried out in a study of T cell responses to AZD1222 COVID-19 vaccine. Findings and limits, study-wide: Without day 14 samples, only post-peak T cell repertoires were studied. Once two AZD1222 doses were given, Spike-specific TCR breadth and depth went up. White British people made up most donors, females outnumbered males, and clonal diversity was possibly underestimated. Baseline seropositivity occurred in only 5 to 7 AZD1222 recipients.

A note on this clone: Its antigen is undetermined.

The ends were cut back, 3 bases at V and 8 bases at J, with 14 bases in the middle. The germline CDR1 and CDR2 sequences are SGHTA and FQGTGA. The CDR3 spans 14 residues. The data were produced by immunoSEQ multiplex PCR, yet TCRdb's version contains in-frame clones alone and is incomplete. The sample has some 66,000 clones, roughly 87% seen once; the top ten hold approximately 15%. This clonotype was obtained from an adult in good health. The chain has TRBV7-3 and TRBJ2-1; D remains ambiguous. Sequenced material: peripheral blood, taken on day 0 of AZD1222 vaccination. The CDR3 region is CASSLGSTLDEQFF. Written as DNA, the CDR3 is TGTGCCAGCAGCTTGGGATCCACCTTGGATGAGCAGTTCTTC.